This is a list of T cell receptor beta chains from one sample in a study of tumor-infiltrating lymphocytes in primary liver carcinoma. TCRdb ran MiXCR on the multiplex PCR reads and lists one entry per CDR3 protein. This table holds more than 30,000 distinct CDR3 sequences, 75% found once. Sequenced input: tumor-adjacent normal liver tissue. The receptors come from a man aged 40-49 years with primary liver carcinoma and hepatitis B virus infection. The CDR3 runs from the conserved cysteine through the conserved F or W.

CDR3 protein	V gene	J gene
CSRSFTNTEASF	TRBV29-1	TRBJ1-1
CASSFILGDNSPRHF	TRBV7-9	TRBJ1-6
CANSLAAGRIKTQYF	TRBV28	TRBJ2-5
CAIRHTGDEQYF	TRBV5-1	TRBJ2-7
CARSSEELSTDTQYF	TRBV5-1	TRBJ2-3
CASSTTGSMGEQYF	TRBV6-6	TRBJ2-7
CASSQWGETQYF	TRBV4-2	TRBJ2-5
CGGTSGKLYELFF	TRBV29-1	TRBJ2-1
CASSFPRGGSTGELFF	TRBV6-6	TRBJ2-2
CASNDQAGDQETRYF	TRBV6-1	TRBJ2-5
CASSTPTNGGYEQYF	TRBV6-2/TRBV6-3	TRBJ2-7
CANSRGYTDTRYF	TRBV14	TRBJ2-3
CASSLRDLGNQPQHF	TRBV28	TRBJ1-5
CASSRTGANTESFF	TRBV7-8	TRBJ1-1
CASSPDSGSQGTQYF	TRBV5-1	TRBJ2-5
CSVRTGAGELFF	TRBV29-1	TRBJ2-2
CASKLSGGNFSYNEQFF	TRBV6-5	TRBJ2-1
CASSQDLGSIETQYF	TRBV4-2	TRBJ2-5
CAGSLGGGYTQYF	TRBV28	TRBJ2-3
CASRPTGSGAKQYF	TRBV12-3/TRBV12-4	TRBJ2-3
CVSGRTGNNQPQHF	TRBV6-2/TRBV6-3	TRBJ1-5
CASTPWTGGDGYTF	TRBV5-1	TRBJ1-2
CSVEHTSGRDYEQFF	TRBV29-1	TRBJ2-1
CASSEGTGSAYEQYF	TRBV6-1	TRBJ2-7
CATSDFSTSGVYKQNF	TRBV24-1	TRBJ2-7
CASSFQNTGELFF	TRBV5-4	TRBJ2-2
CASSPGLGLNKQHF	TRBV6-5	TRBJ2-7
CTSSFESGMSMETQYF	TRBV11-2	TRBJ2-5
CSVDTQGNTGELLF	TRBV29-1	TRBJ2-2